This T cell receptor beta chain was documented in a study of cytomegalovirus exposure and HLA in healthy donors (dated by TCRdb to 2016 to 2017). With respect to the entire study: According to an earlier analysis of a few hundred of the donors, roughly 180 million T cells yielded 90 million to 140 million unique TCR beta sequences and about 300 Gb of sequence data. Around 320 gigabases of sequencing data and 70 million to 100 million unique TCR sequences were included in an early release covering over 600 HLA-typed donors. Among the roughly 380 genotyped donors, around 81% belonged to the genetic ancestry cluster associated with self-reported Caucasian donors. The study aimed to test whether signatures of past pathogen exposure could be identified by cataloging public T cell receptors. The T cell repertoires of 550 to 850 subjects were profiled by immunosequencing and related to cytomegalovirus serostatus. In addition to the first cohort of roughly 700 subjects, a separate validation cohort of approximately 130 different subjects was used. To predict cytomegalovirus infection status, the study brought together high-throughput TCR immunosequencing, statistical association of individual TCRs with disease status, and machine learning. In a later analysis, previously published TCR beta repertoires from 550 to 700 donors were re-analyzed and high-resolution HLA genotyping was added so that TCR occurrence patterns could be studied. Rather than drawing on any new phenotypic data, the later analysis identified candidate immune exposures from TCR beta sequences and the way those sequences occurred across donors. In an earlier analysis of around 540 of the donors, high-throughput TCR beta sequencing was used to judge whether each TCR beta V gene segment behaved as functional or pseudogenic. Donor age, sex, ethnicity and CMV serostatus were collected together with the repertoire data. A later genetic analysis took genome-wide SNP genotypes for about three fifths of the 666 donors and used that subset as a discovery cohort. All discovery cohort repertoires had been generated on a single sequencing platform. Class I and class II HLA loci were covered by the typing at four-digit resolution. The number of typed donors differed by locus: roughly 620-640 for A, B, C, DRB1 and DQB1; approximately 520 for DQA1; 606 for DPA1; and approximately 450 for DPB1. Five DR-DQ haplotypes were treated as single units for association and clustering because of strong linkage in the cohort. Among about 370 genotyped donors of the cohort, an average of about 240,000 unique TCR beta nucleotide sequences was sequenced per donor, of which roughly 18% were non-productive. Broad study findings and their caveats: In the study, approximately 150 TCR beta chains were listed as associated with cytomegalovirus. HLA typing was unavailable for some donors at each locus, so association tests used only the typed subset. Some IMGT-functional V segments, including TRBV6-2 and TRBV6-3, could not be told apart with the 87-base-pair reads, so those segments were excluded. Correlated functional status among segregating V segments might be attributable to linkage disequilibrium, but an unknown experimental factor could not be ruled out. Immune exposure information for the cohort was limited to CMV serostatus. A later analysis found that TCR association rates varied across HLA loci, with DRB1 alleles showing the most associated TCRs and HLA-C alleles the fewest. A few of the identified cytomegalovirus-associated TCR beta chains were confirmed in vitro to be specific for cytomegalovirus antigens. An association between a missense DCLRE1C variant and V-gene and J-gene trimming of TCR beta chains was found in a later genetic analysis and replicated in an independent cohort. In this cohort, only TCR beta chains were sequenced, and detectable features were limited by the absence of alpha or paired-chain data. It was suggested by the authors that the approach could potentially be generalized to other disease states and immunological phenotypes. A later analysis found that HLA-associated TCR beta chains were more clonally expanded and had lower generation probabilities than equally common non-associated chains. In a later analysis, some 18,000 TCR beta sequences were associated with specific HLA alleles at a false discovery rate of 0.05. Because counts were too low, about 18 rarely observed V segments, including chromosome 9 orphons, were left out of the earlier analysis of roughly 600 of the donors. The sequencing pipeline was judged likely to have produced a cluster of highly shared sequence variants as a technical artifact. When HLA alleles, especially DR and DQ, strongly co-occurred, attributing TCR associations to individual alleles was difficult. A further reported finding was that TCR beta sequences accurately predicted the HLA-A and HLA-B alleles for most subjects in the first cohort. Most CMV-associated TCR beta chains appeared to be HLA-restricted in a later analysis, and the HLA associations seemed to be driven largely by CMV exposure. Several of the top co-occurrence clusters appeared to be linked to parvovirus B19, influenza, CMV and Epstein-Barr virus, according to a later analysis. According to a later genetic analysis, donors in an Asian-associated ancestry cluster had fewer N-insertions in productive TCRs than the approximately 670-donor mean. The presence/absence analyses assumed that sequencing depth was roughly uniform across donors, and that assumption may not be true. Most TCR sequences were seen in very few donors, while some public TCRs were found in many individuals. The classifier was reported to diagnose cytomegalovirus status with high specificity and sensitivity in both the original and validation cohorts. In an earlier analysis of a few hundred of the donors, most TCR beta V segments were observed in productive rearrangements about 87% or about 30% of the time, broadly matching IMGT annotations.

Library creation used the immunoSEQ multiplex PCR assay. The multiplex PCR relied on a mix of 60 forward primers for TCR Vbeta segments and 13 reverse primers for TCR Jbeta segments. Amplification of the CDR3 region of rearranged TCR beta genes was performed with a multiplex PCR assay on genomic DNA. The Illumina HiSeq System was used to sequence the amplified TCR beta libraries as 87-base-pair reads. On the authors' methods: In a later analysis, some 80 million unique TCR beta chains were counted across the approximately 640 repertoires, and some 10 million of these chains were shared by at least two donors. To remove PCR and sequencing errors, raw reads were error-corrected and collapsed into unique sequences using a nearest-neighbor algorithm that merged closely related sequences. CDR3 sequences were aligned to IMGT reference sequences to assign V, D and J gene segments. For a sequence to be retained, a match of at least six nucleotides was required to both a V gene segment and a J gene segment. A rearrangement was called productive if the CDR3 had no stop codons and remained in frame with V and J, and every other rearrangement was called non-productive. CDR3 was defined according to IMGT convention as the region running from the second conserved V-encoded cysteine to the conserved J-encoded phenylalanine. Sequences without an unambiguous match to a single V gene segment were excluded from the earlier analysis of about 600 of the donors. An earlier analysis of roughly 590 of the donors called V segments functional above 56.7% productive rearrangements and segregating when the between-donor standard deviation exceeded 5%. To diagnose cytomegalovirus status from the catalog of TCR beta chain sequences, a statistical classification framework was built. In a later analysis, TCR nucleotide sequences were compared against IMGT/GENE-DB human TR gene sequences so that V and J genes could be assigned. Using the TCRdist pipeline, a later analysis assigned CDR3 sequences along with most-parsimonious VDJ recombination scenarios. In a later analysis, each TCR beta chain was defined by its CDR3 amino acid sequence together with its V-gene family, and reads lacking a unique V-gene family were excluded. As a way to deal with suspected cross-contamination and a sequencing artifact, a later analysis dropped 500 to 700 nucleotide sequences that were highly shared and had low generation probability. A later analysis calculated a clonal expansion index for each public chain from normalized within-repertoire ranks of inferred template counts. A later analysis computed generation probabilities with a VDJ recombination model fitted to out-of-frame rearrangements, and checked the results against IGoR. In a later analysis, TCR-TCR, TCR-HLA and TCR-CMV co-occurrence was scored with hypergeometric tests, and a repertoire-size bias correction was applied to TCR pairs. False discovery rates were estimated in a later analysis by permuting HLA or CMV assignments 20 times. In a later analysis, co-occurring TCRs were grouped using DBSCAN, with TCRdist sequence similarity added in when clustering inside HLA-allele-positive subsets. Repertoires with fewer than 30,000 or more than 120,000 public chains, plus five repertoires with anomalous nucleotide sharing, were excluded from co-occurrence clustering. Imported from immuneACCESS, the table was reduced by TCRdb to in-frame sequences with V and J called. These copies leave out some clones; in studies compared against another copy, an unresolved V gene accounts for under half, and the cause of the remainder is not known. That table gives V, J and clone size, and the DNA gave D and trimming. In all, the sample holds under 300,000 clones, and about 81% of those were seen once. The top ten clones comprise roughly 7.4% of the sample.

The CDR3 has 15 amino acids, counting the end cysteine and phenylalanine. CDR3 DNA is the only sequence kept; it has 45 bases, read in frame from the first base. From V the trimming removes 5 bases and from J it removes 3 bases, while the gene matches leave 8 bases of the junction unaccounted for. The germline V gene yields SGHRS for CDR1 and YFSETQ for CDR2. About this clone: The specificity of this receptor is unknown. No base quality values were provided; no much bigger clone lies one nucleotide off.

The cohort consisted of fewer than 700 healthy bone marrow donors. Cohort members were all nominally healthy when sampled, although unrecorded immune exposures were likely present. The donor was CMV seropositive and was included in the group of 250 to 350 seropositive cohort members. A peripheral blood sample was collected from each donor, and TCR beta sequencing was performed on peripheral blood mononuclear cells. Genomic DNA was extracted from the blood cell samples with the Qiagen DNeasy Blood Extraction Kit. Recombination linked TRBV5-1 to TRBJ1-5, with 7 bases aligning to TRBD1. Sample: PBMCs. This TCR came from a woman aged 60-70 years in good health and CMV-seropositive. The CDR3: CASRRGRGINQPQHF. The bases are TGCGCCAGCAGAAGGGGCAGGGGGATCAATCAGCCCCAGCATTTT.